This T cell receptor (beta chain) is from a study of molecular identifiers for immune sequencing clone quantification. This clonotype was counted many times. Using its own MiXCR run on the PCR reads, TCRdb lists one record per CDR3 protein. The sample lists approximately 670,000 distinct CDR3 sequences; just under 20% were seen once. Germline values: CDR1 MNHEY, CDR2 SVGEGT. This CDR3 has 13 amino acids. The V gene lost 8 bases and the J gene lost 6 bases, with 13 bases spanning the gap. Sequencing was carried out using naive CD8+ T cells from blood, with Jurkat cell RNA spiked in. Subset reported: FACS-sorted CD8+CD4-CCR7+CD45RA+ naive T cells. The rearrangement uses TRBV6-2 or TRBV6-3 and TRBJ2-2, with D uncertain. The TCR comes from a human donor in good health. Some libraries in this study had Jurkat cell RNA spiked in. DNA of the CDR3: TGTGCCAGCTTTTCATGGGATGCCGGGGAGCTGTTTTTT. It translates to CASFSWDAGELFF.